Listed here are 3 T cell receptor beta chains from one sample, sequenced in a study of T cells in Graves' hyperthyroidism and ophthalmopathy. RNA transcripts provided the source from which TCR beta CDR3 regions were amplified. Using the HTBI primer set, a first-round RT-PCR was run on the TCR CDR3. TCRdb re-derived calls from the multiplex PCR reads in MiXCR, one entry per CDR3 protein. The profile shows about 98,000 distinct CDR3 sequences, approximately 39% of them singletons. The source material was peripheral blood or thyroid tissue (not recorded which). The source is a young woman with Graves' hyperthyroidism.

This clonotype was counted at least ten times. The chain is built from TRBV6-6 and TRBJ2-5, with a possible D match to TRBD2 (6 bases). The germline V gene encodes CDR1 MNHNY and CDR2 SVGAGI (reference sequence). V was trimmed by 0 bases and J by 4 bases, leaving 6 bases between them. The CDR3 has 13 amino acids. The CDR3 is CASSYSGGETQYF. The CDR3 bases are TGTGCCAGCAGTTACTCGGGGGGAGAGACCCAGTACTTC.

This clonotype came up many times. The chain joins TRBV11-2 to TRBJ2-6; perhaps D is TRBD1 or TRBD2 (5 bases each). V lost 7 bases to trimming and J lost 4 bases, with 14 bases between them. From germline, CDR1 is SGHAT and CDR2 FQNNGV. The CDR3 extends over 15 amino acids. This chain's CDR3 is CASTSLGDGANVLTF. As DNA, the CDR3 is TGTGCCAGCACAAGTTTAGGGGACGGGGCCAACGTCCTGACTTTC.

This clonotype has at least ten counts. The chain combines TRBV28 with TRBJ1-2; the D is unclear. The V gene lost 8 bases and the J gene lost 4 bases, with 14 bases spanning the gap. CDR1 is MDHEN and CDR2 is SYDVKM in the germline V gene. This CDR3 has 13 residues. The CDR3 DNA reads as TGTGCCAGCCGGGTCGACTGTTCCTATGGCTACACCTTC. Translation gives CASRVDCSYGYTF.